The 20 T cell receptor beta chains listed next were all sequenced from one sample in a study of OX40 agonist ivuxolimab in advanced cancers. Here immunoSEQ multiplex PCR was the method, and the copy in TCRdb shows in-frame clones only, minus some. The data hold 70,000 or so clones, with around four fifths observed a single time. Sequenced here: CD4+ or CD8+ T cells sorted from blood, sampled in a trial of the OX40 agonist ivuxolimab. Every receptor here comes from an adult with an advanced solid tumor such as melanoma, head and neck, liver or kidney cancer.

V and J are TRBV5-8 and TRBJ2-3, with D perhaps matching TRBD2 (6 bases). Germline V gene sequence: CDR1 SGHTS, CDR2 YDEGEE. V lost 4 bases to trimming and J lost 10 bases, with 16 bases between them. This CDR3 contains 13 residues. The CDR3 loop reads CASSPGVAQSQYF. CDR3 sequence (DNA): TGTGCCAGCAGCCCGGGAGTGGCACAATCGCAGTATTTT.

This sequence joins TRBV10-2 and TRBJ1-2; unclear D gene. Germline V CDR1 and CDR2: WSHSY, SAAADI. CDR3 size: 14 residues. The V end was cut by 4 bases, the J end by 0 bases, with 9 bases between. The DNA for the CDR3 is TGCGCCAGCAGTGGTTCCCAGTCTAACTATGGCTACACCTTC. This sequence encodes CASSGSQSNYGYTF.

The CDR3 spells CASRERGLWGETQYF. CDR3 nucleotides: TGTGCCAGCAGAGAACGGGGACTCTGGGGGGAGACCCAGTACTTC. The rearrangement uses TRBV25-1 and TRBJ2-5; D might be TRBD2 (6 bases). Trimming cost V 6 bases and J 5 bases, with 19 bases left between them. Per germline, CDR1 MGHDK and CDR2 SYGVNS. This CDR3 is 15 amino acids long.

V usage is TRBV5-1 and J usage is TRBJ2-4; D gene uncertain. V gave up 1 base and J gave up 8 bases, with 10 bases separating them. The CDR3 totals 13 residues. Germline V lookup: CDR1 SGHRS, CDR2 YFSETQ. CDR3 bases: TGCGCCAGCAGCTTGCAGCGTGGGGACATTCAGTACTTC. The encoded protein is CASSLQRGDIQYF.

CDR3 sequence (DNA): TGTGCCACCAGCAGAGATCGGGGGACGGCGAATGAAAAACTGTTTTTT. As protein: CATSRDRGTANEKLFF. V is TRBV15 and J is TRBJ1-4; the D gene is possibly TRBD1 (5 bases). CDR1 and CDR2 from the germline V gene are LNHNV and YYDKDF (reference sequence). V lost 0 bases and J lost 5, with 13 bases in between. CDR3 size: 16 residues.

In nucleotides, the CDR3 is TGTGCCAGCGCCCTTGGGGGGAATTCACCCCTCCACTTT. Residues: CASALGGNSPLHF. V and J are TRBV6-5 and TRBJ1-6; D possibly corresponds to TRBD1 (5 bases). V was clipped by 8 bases and J by 7 bases, with 12 bases between them. From germline, CDR1 is MNHEY and CDR2 SVGAGI. CDR3 length: 13 amino acids.

This clone was counted only a few times. The V call is TRBV19, the J call TRBJ1-2, with D uncertain. The CDR3 has 15 residues. With 1 base removed from V and 4 bases from J, the gap between germline ends came to 13 bases. The germline CDR1 and CDR2 sequences are LNHDA and SQIVND (reference sequence). The CDR3 reads CASSIGAERSYGYTF. The DNA for the CDR3 is TGTGCCAGTAGTATAGGGGCCGAGCGCTCCTATGGCTACACCTTC.

This chain connects TRBV7-3 to TRBJ2-1, with 15 bases that match TRBD2. The CDR3 consists of 15 residues. Germline loops: CDR1 SGHTA, CDR2 FQGTGA. The V gene end was trimmed by 5 bases and the J gene end by 10 bases; junction bases not matched to a gene: 6. CDR3: CASSPGTSGRKEQFF. The DNA for the CDR3 is TGTGCCAGCAGCCCCGGGACTAGCGGGAGGAAGGAGCAGTTCTTC.

The chain carries TRBV7-9 and TRBJ1-5, with D possibly being TRBD1 (6 bases). V gave up 8 bases and J gave up 3 bases, with 14 bases separating them. This CDR3 region has 14 residues. The germline CDR1 and CDR2 sequences are SEHNR and FQNEAQ (reference sequence). CDR3 bases: TGTGCCAGCCAGATCGGGGGCACCAATCAGCCCCAGCATTTT. Translating it yields CASQIGGTNQPQHF.

This clone was detected once. The chain recombines TRBV7-2 with TRBJ2-7; D gene unclear. Germline CDR1 and CDR2: SGHTA and FQGNSA. The CDR3 has 13 residues. Trimming left V 5 bases short and J 6 bases short, with 14 bases between. The CDR3 reads CASSPLPRSEQYF. CDR3 DNA: TGTGCCAGCAGCCCCCTACCTAGGAGCGAGCAGTACTTC.

This clone was observed a few times. The chain recombines TRBV11-2 with TRBJ2-3; TRBD2 agrees at 8 bases. CDR3 length equals 17 residues. The V gene end was trimmed by 4 bases and the J gene end by 2 bases; junction bases not matched to a gene: 11. Germline V gene lookup returns CDR1 SGHAT and CDR2 FQNNGV. The CDR3 loop is CASSSSAGSGATDTQYF. The CDR3 DNA reads as TGTGCCAGCAGCTCTAGTGCGGGTAGCGGGGCCACAGATACGCAGTATTTT. Filled out from reference TRBV11-2 and TRBJ2-3, the complete variable domain reads EAGVAQSPRYKIIEKRQSVAFWCNPISGHATLYWYQQILGQGPKLLIQFQNNGVVDDSQLPKDRFSAERLKGVDSTLKIQPAKLEDSAVYLCASSSSAGSGATDTQYFGPGTRLTVL.

The chain uses TRBV7-3 and TRBJ2-3, with 11 positions matching TRBD1. Trimming cost V 5 bases and J 4 bases; bases outside gene matches: 11. Germline CDR1 reads SGHTA; CDR2 reads FQGTGA. The CDR3 consists of 17 residues. The CDR3 DNA sequence: TGTGCCAGCAGCCGACCGGTGGGACAGGGGGATGCAGATACGCAGTATTTT. Its translation is CASSRPVGQGDADTQYF. The variable domain in full, completed from reference TRBV7-3 and TRBJ2-3, reads GAGVSQTPSNKVTEKGKYVELRCDPISGHTALYWYRQSLGQGPEFLIYFQGTGAADDSGLPNDRFFAVRPEGSVSTLKIQRTERGDSAVYLCASSRPVGQGDADTQYFGPGTRLTVL.

A single count supports this clone. The genes are TRBV4-1 and TRBJ2-3; 8 bases line up with TRBD1. Germline V gene sequence: CDR1 MGHRA, CDR2 YSYEKL. V trimming: 1 base; J trimming: 6 bases; junction bases outside the gene matches: 12. CDR3 size: 17 residues. CDR3 sequence reads: CASSQAEETGAADTQYF. The CDR3 DNA reads TGCGCCAGCAGCCAAGCGGAAGAGACAGGGGCAGCTGATACGCAGTATTTT.

For this clone: No conserved phenylalanine or tryptophan ends this CDR3, so it is likely a read error. Because the CDR3's place on the DNA is in doubt, the DNA is left out and the CDR3 is given as listed by TCRdb. The V call is TRBV6-1, the J call TRBJ1-2; TRBD1 reflects the table's D call only, with no check against the DNA. Germline V lookup: CDR1 MNHNS, CDR2 SASEGT. The CDR3 length equals 12 residues, ends included. CDR3 protein: CASSRSWTGTRL.

This chain connects TRBV28 to TRBJ2-3, with 10 bases identical to TRBD2. Trimming cost V 3 bases and J 2 bases; bases outside gene matches: 2. Germline V CDR1 and CDR2: MDHEN, SYDVKM. The CDR3 contains 15 residues. CDR3 nucleotide sequence: TGTGCCAGCAGTTTTGGGACTAGCGCCACAGATACGCAGTATTTT. Protein: CASSFGTSATDTQYF.

The rearrangement joins TRBV29-1 to TRBJ1-3; TRBD1 agrees at 9 bases. Per the germline V gene, CDR1 is SQVTM and CDR2 is ANQGSEA. V dropped 7 bases and J dropped 0; count of bases not matched to a gene: 4. The CDR3 has 14 amino acids. CDR3 sequence reads: CSARTGASGNTIYF. The CDR3 region has the DNA TGCAGCGCCCGGACAGGGGCCTCTGGAAACACCATATATTTT.

This chain uses TRBV9 with TRBJ2-6; D uncertain. With 4 bases removed from V and 2 bases from J, the gap between germline ends came to 7 bases. The germline V gene has CDR1 SGDLS and CDR2 YYNGEE. There are 14 residues in the CDR3. The CDR3 sequence: CASSLTAGANVLTF. For the CDR3, the DNA is TGTGCCAGCAGCTTGACGGCTGGGGCCAACGTCCTGACTTTC. The whole variable domain, filled in from reference TRBV9 and TRBJ2-6, reads DSGVTQTPKHLITATGQRVTLRCSPRSGDLSVYWYQQSLDQGLQFLIQYYNGEERAKGNILERFSAQQFPDLHSELNLSSLELGDSALYFCASSLTAGANVLTFGAGSRLTVL.

This chain joins TRBV7-2 and TRBJ2-7; D tentatively fits TRBD1 or TRBD2 (5 bases each). This CDR3 is 15 amino acids long. In germline, CDR1 is SGHTA, CDR2 FQGNSA. Trimming shortened V by 6 bases and J by 0 bases, and 15 bases separated the two germline ends. CDR3 DNA: TGTGCCAGCAGGTTGGGACCTAGTAACTCCTACGAGCAGTACTTC. Translated: CASRLGPSNSYEQYF.

This clone was observed once. J is TRBJ2-2 and V is TRBV19, with 8 bases aligning to TRBD2. The germline V gene has CDR1 LNHDA and CDR2 SQIVND (reference sequence). Trimming at V came to 5 bases and at J to 3 bases, leaving 11 bases not matched to a gene. This CDR3 is 17 amino acids long. In DNA form, the CDR3 reads TGTGCCAGTAGTCCCCGTGCGGCGGGAGGTGACACCGGGGAGCTGTTTTTT. It codes for CASSPRAAGGDTGELFF.

The rearrangement uses TRBV4-1 and TRBJ2-4, with TRBD1 matching 8 bases. The germline V gene has CDR1 MGHRA and CDR2 YSYEKL. Unmatched junction bases numbered 8, after V lost 3 bases and J lost 1 base. The CDR3 covers 17 residues. CDR3 in DNA: TGCGCCAGCAGCCACGAGAACAGGGGGAATGCCAAAAACATTCAGTACTTC. This codes for CASSHENRGNAKNIQYF.